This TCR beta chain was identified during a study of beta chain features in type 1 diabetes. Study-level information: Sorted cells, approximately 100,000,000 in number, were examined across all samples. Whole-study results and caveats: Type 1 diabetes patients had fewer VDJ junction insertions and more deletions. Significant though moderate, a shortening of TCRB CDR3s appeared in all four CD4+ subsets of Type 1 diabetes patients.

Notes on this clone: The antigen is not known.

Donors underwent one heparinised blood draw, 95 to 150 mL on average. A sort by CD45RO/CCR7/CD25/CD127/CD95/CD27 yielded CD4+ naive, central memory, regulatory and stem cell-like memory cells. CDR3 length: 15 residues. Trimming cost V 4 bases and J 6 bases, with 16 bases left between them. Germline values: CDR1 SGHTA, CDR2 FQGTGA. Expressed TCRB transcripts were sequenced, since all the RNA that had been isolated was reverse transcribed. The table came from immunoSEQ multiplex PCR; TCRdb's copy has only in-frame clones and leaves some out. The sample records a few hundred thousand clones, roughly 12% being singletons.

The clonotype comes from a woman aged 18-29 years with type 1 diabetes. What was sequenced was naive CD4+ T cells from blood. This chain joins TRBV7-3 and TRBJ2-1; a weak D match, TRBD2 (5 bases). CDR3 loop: CASSSPGGRGNEQFF. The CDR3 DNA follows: TGTGCCAGCAGCTCCCCGGGCGGTCGGGGCAATGAGCAGTTCTTC.